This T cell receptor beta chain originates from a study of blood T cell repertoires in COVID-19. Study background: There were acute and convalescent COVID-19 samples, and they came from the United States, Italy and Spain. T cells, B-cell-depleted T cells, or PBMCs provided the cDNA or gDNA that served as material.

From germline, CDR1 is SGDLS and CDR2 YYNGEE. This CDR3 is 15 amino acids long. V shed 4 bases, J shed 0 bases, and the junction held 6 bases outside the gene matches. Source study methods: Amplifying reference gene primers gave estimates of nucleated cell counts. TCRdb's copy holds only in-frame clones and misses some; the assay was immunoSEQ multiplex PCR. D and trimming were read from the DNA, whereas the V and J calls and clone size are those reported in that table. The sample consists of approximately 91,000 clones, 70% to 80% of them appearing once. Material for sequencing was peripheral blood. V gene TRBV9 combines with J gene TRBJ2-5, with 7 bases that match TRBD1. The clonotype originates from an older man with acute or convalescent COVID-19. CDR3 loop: CASSLRQGNQETQYF. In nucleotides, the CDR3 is TGTGCCAGCAGCTTAAGACAGGGCAACCAAGAGACCCAGTACTTC. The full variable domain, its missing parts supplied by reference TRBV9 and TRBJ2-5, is DSGVTQTPKHLITATGQRVTLRCSPRSGDLSVYWYQQSLDQGLQFLIQYYNGEERAKGNILERFSAQQFPDLHSELNLSSLELGDSALYFCASSLRQGNQETQYFGPGTRLLVL.